This T cell receptor beta chain emerged from a study of blood T cell repertoires in COVID-19. The CDR3 loop spans 13 amino acids. Germline V gene lookup returns CDR1 SNHLY and CDR2 FYNNEI. V lost 6 bases and J lost 10; bases outside the gene matches: 9. The assay was immunoSEQ multiplex PCR, and TCRdb's table has in-frame clones only and misses some. The table has more than 110,000 clones, about 76% seen once. Sequencing was done on a sample of peripheral blood. The chain joins TRBV2 to TRBJ1-1; the match to TRBD1 covers 9 bases. The clonotype originates from a man older than 75 with acute or convalescent COVID-19. The CDR3 protein is CASSRDRVGSAFF. In nucleotides, the CDR3 is TGTGCCAGCAGCCGGGACAGGGTTGGATCAGCTTTCTTT.